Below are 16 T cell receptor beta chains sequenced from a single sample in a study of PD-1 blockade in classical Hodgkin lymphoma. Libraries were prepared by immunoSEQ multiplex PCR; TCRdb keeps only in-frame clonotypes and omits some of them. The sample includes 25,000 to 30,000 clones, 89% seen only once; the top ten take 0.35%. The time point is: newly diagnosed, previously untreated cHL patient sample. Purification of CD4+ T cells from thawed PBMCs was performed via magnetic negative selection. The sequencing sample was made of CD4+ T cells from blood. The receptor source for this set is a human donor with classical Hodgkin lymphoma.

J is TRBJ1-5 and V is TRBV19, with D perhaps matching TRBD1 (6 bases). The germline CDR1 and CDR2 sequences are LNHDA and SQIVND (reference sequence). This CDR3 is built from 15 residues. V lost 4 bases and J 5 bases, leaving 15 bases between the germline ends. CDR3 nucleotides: TGTGCCAGTAGTAGGGGGGGCAGCTATGATCAGCCCCAGCATTTT. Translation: CASSRGGSYDQPQHF.

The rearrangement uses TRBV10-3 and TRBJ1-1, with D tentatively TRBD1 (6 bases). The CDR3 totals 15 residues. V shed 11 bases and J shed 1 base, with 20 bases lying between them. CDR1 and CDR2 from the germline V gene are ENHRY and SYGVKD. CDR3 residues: CAAQGPPNRNTEAFF. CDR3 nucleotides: TGTGCCGCACAGGGCCCTCCTAATCGGAACACTGAAGCTTTCTTT.

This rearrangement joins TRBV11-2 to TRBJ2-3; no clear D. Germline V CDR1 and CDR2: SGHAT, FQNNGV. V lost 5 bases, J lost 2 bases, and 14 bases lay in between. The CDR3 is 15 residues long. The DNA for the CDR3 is TGTGCCAGCAGCCGTTTGGGGTTGATCACAGATACGCAGTATTTT. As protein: CASSRLGLITDTQYF.

The chain's CDR3 is CASSSLIGEFNQPQHF. The DNA of the CDR3 is TGTGCCAGTAGTTCCTTGATTGGGGAATTCAATCAGCCCCAGCATTTT. The chain recombines TRBV19 with TRBJ1-5; no firm D call. V lost 5 bases and J lost 3, with 17 bases in between. Germline loops: CDR1 LNHDA, CDR2 SQIVND (reference sequence). The CDR3 runs to 16 residues.

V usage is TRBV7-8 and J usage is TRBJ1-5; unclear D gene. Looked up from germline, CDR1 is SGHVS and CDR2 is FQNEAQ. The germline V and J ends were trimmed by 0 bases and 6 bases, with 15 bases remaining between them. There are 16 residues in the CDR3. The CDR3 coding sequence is TGTGCCAGCAGCTTAGCTGGCAGGTTAGTTTTTCAGCCCCAGCATTTT. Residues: CASSLAGRLVFQPQHF. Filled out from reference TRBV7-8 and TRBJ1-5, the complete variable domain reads GAGVSQSPRYKVAKRGQDVALRCDPISGHVSLFWYQQALGQGPEFLTYFQNEAQLDKSGLPSDRFFAERPEGSVSTLKIQRTQQEDSAVYLCASSLAGRLVFQPQHFGDGTRLSIL.

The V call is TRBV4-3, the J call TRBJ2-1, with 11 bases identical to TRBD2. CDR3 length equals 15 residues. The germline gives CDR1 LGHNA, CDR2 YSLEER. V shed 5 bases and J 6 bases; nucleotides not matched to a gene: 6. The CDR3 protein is CASSKLAGVGNEQFF. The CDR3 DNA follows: TGCGCCAGCAGCAAACTAGCGGGAGTCGGCAATGAGCAGTTCTTC.

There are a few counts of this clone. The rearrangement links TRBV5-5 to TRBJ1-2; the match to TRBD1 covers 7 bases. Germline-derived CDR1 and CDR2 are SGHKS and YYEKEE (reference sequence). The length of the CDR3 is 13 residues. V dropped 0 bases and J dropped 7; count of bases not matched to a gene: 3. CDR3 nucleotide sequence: TGTGCCAGCAGCTTGGGACAGGGAGGTGGCTACACCTTC. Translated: CASSLGQGGGYTF.

CDR3 region: CASTGTGGNQPQHF. The CDR3 region has the DNA TGTGCCAGCACCGGGACAGGGGGCAATCAGCCCCAGCATTTT. This sequence joins TRBV6-5 and TRBJ1-5, with 10 bases matching TRBD1. The CDR3 has 14 amino acids. Germline trimming cut 7 bases from V and 2 bases from J; bases unmatched to any gene: 2. The germline CDR1 and CDR2 sequences are MNHEY and SVGAGI.

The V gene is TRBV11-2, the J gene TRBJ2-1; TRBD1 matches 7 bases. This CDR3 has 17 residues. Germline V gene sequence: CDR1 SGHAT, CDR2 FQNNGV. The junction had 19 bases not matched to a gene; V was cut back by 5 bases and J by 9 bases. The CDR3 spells CASSRQRDSRLPAEQFF. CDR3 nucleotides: TGTGCCAGCAGCCGCCAACGGGACAGCCGACTACCGGCTGAGCAGTTCTTC.

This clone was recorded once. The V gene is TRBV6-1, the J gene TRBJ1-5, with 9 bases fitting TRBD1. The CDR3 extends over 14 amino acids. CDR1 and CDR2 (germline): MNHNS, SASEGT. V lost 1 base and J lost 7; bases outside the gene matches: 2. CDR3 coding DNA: TGTGCCAGCAGTGAAGGGACAGGGGCGCAGCCCCAGCATTTT. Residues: CASSEGTGAQPQHF.

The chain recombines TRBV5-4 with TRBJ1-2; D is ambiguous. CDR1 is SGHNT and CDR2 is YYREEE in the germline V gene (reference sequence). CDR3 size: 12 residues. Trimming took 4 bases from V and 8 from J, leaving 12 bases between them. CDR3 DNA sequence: TGTGCCAGCAGCCGGACGGGAAAAGGCTACACCTTC. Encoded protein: CASSRTGKGYTF. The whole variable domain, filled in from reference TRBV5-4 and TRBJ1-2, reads ETGVTQSPTHLIKTRGQQVTLRCSSQSGHNTVSWYQQALGQGPQFIFQYYREEENGRGNFPPRFSGLQFPNYSSELNVNALELDDSALYLCASSRTGKGYTFGSGTRLTVV.

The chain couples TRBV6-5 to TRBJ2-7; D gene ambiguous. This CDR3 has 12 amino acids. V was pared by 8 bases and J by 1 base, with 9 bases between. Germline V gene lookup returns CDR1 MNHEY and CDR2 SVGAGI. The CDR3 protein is CASGSRSYEQYF. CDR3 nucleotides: TGTGCCAGCGGCAGCCGATCCTACGAGCAGTACTTC.

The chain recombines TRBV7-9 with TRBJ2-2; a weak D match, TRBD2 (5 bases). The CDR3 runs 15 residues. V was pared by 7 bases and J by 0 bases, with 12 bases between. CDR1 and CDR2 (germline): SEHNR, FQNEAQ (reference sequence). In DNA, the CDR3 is TGTGCCAGCACCCTCTGGGAGCCGAACACCGGGGAGCTGTTTTTT. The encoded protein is CASTLWEPNTGELFF.

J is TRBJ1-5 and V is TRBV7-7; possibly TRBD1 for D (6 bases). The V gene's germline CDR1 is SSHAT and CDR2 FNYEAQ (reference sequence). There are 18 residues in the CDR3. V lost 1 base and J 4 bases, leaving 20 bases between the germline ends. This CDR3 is CASSLERSGGAGNQPQHF. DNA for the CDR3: TGTGCCAGCAGCTTAGAAAGATCTGGGGGGGCTGGTAATCAGCCCCAGCATTTT.

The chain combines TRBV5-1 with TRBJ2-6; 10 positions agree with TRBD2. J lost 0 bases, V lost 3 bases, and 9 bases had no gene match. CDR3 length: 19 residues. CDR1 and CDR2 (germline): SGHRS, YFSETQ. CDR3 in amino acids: CASSWARTSGASGANVLTF. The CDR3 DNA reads TGCGCCAGCAGCTGGGCCCGGACTAGCGGCGCCTCTGGGGCCAACGTCCTGACTTTC.

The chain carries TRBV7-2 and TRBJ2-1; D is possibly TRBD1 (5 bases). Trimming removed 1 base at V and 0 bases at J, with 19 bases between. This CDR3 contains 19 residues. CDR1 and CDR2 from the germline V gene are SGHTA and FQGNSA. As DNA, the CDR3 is TGTGCCAGCAGCTTAGATCCCCAGACAGTTTTGAGCTCCTACAATGAGCAGTTCTTC. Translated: CASSLDPQTVLSSYNEQFF.